This T cell receptor beta chain was sequenced for a study of blood T cell repertoires in COVID-19. V shed 3 bases and J 5 bases; nucleotides not matched to a gene: 0. This CDR3 comprises 14 residues. Germline loops: CDR1 LGHDT, CDR2 YNNKEL (reference sequence). Original data processing: Counts of nucleated cells, estimated from reference gene primer amplification, were obtained. Sequencing was performed with immunoSEQ multiplex PCR; in TCRdb, only in-frame clones are kept and a portion is missing. D and trimming were read from the DNA, whereas the V and J calls and clone size are those reported in that table. The sample gives 180,000 or so clones, around 80% of which show up once; 13% is in the top ten. Participants were aged roughly 18 to 89 years, lived in 20 to 30 US areas, and enrolled virtually. Cohort allocation depended upon clinical history that participants reported.

V is TRBV3-1 (or the pseudogene TRBV3-2) and J is TRBJ2-1; 11 positions match TRBD2. Sample: PBMCs or T cells enriched from blood (not recorded which). This TCR was recovered from a woman in her sixties or seventies who had recovered from COVID-19. CDR3 amino acids: CASSQTSGDNEQFF. The CDR3 DNA follows: TGTGCCAGCAGCCAGACTAGCGGGGACAATGAGCAGTTCTTC.